Shown below are 9 T cell receptor beta chains from a single sample sequenced in a study of cytomegalovirus exposure and HLA in healthy donors. PCR primers comprised 60 Vbeta and 13 Jbeta primers. Sequencing was performed with immunoSEQ multiplex PCR; in TCRdb, only in-frame clones are kept and a portion is missing. Counted here are under 70,000 clones, 82% occurring once; the ten biggest clones make up approximately 2.8%. The source material was PBMCs. The receptor set was obtained from a man aged 50 to 60 in good health and CMV-seronegative.

The chain links TRBV30 to TRBJ1-1, with TRBD1 identical over 8 bases. CDR1 GTSNPN and CDR2 SVGIG come from the germline V gene (reference sequence). The CDR3 spans 14 residues. The ends lost 3 bases at V and 7 bases at J; junction bases unmatched: 10. Here the CDR3 DNA reads TGTGCCTGGAGCCCGGACAGGGCACGGATTGAAGCTTTCTTT. It yields the protein CAWSPDRARIEAFF.

The chain couples TRBV5-8 to TRBJ1-1; 9 bases are a match to TRBD1. The V and J ends lost 5 bases and 3 bases, in that order; junction bases with no gene match: 11. This CDR3 has 16 residues. Germline V lookup: CDR1 SGHTS, CDR2 YDEGEE. DNA for the CDR3: TGTGCCAGCAGACAGACAGGGGGTGGGATTCACACTGAAGCTTTCTTT. This translates into CASRQTGGGIHTEAFF.

V is TRBV5-6 and J is TRBJ2-3; 10 bases are shared with TRBD1. The CDR3 spans 16 residues. V trimming: 4 bases; J trimming: 3 bases; junction bases outside the gene matches: 8. Looked up from germline, CDR1 is SGHDT and CDR2 is YYEEEE. DNA for the CDR3: TGTGCCAGCAGCCTGTTCGACAGGGGGCAAACAGATACGCAGTATTTT. It is translated as CASSLFDRGQTDTQYF. Variable domain in full (rest from reference TRBV5-6 and TRBJ2-3): DAGVTQSPTHLIKTRGQQVTLRCSPKSGHDTVSWYQQALGQGPQFIFQYYEEEERQRGNFPDRFSGHQFPNYSSELNVNALLLGDSALYLCASSLFDRGQTDTQYFGPGTRLTVL.

The chain combines TRBV6-5 with TRBJ2-2, with TRBD1 matching 9 bases. The V gene end was trimmed by 8 bases and the J gene end by 4 bases; junction bases not matched to a gene: 8. The length of the CDR3 is 15 residues. Germline V gene sequence: CDR1 MNHEY, CDR2 SVGAGI. CDR3 bases: TGTGCCAGCCGATTACAGGGGGCGGGCACCGGGGAGCTGTTTTTT. Translation: CASRLQGAGTGELFF.

The genes are TRBV5-1 and TRBJ2-7; 8 bases map to TRBD1. The V segment lost 2 bases and the J segment 2 bases; nucleotides outside the gene matches: 9. This CDR3 contains 16 residues. Per germline, CDR1 SGHRS and CDR2 YFSETQ. The CDR3 DNA follows: TGCGCCAGCAGCTTAGCCGGGACAGGACCCCCCTACGAGCAGTACTTC. This sequence encodes CASSLAGTGPPYEQYF.

In DNA form, the CDR3 reads TGTGCCAGCAGCTTACTGGGACAGGAGAGCTACGAGCAGTACTTC. Translation gives CASSLLGQESYEQYF. The chain carries TRBV5-6 and TRBJ2-7; TRBD1 matches at 8 bases. The CDR3 loop spans 15 amino acids. Germline trimming cut 2 bases from V and 3 bases from J; bases unmatched to any gene: 7. Germline V lookup: CDR1 SGHDT, CDR2 YYEEEE.

The chain combines TRBV28 with TRBJ1-1; 10 bases map to TRBD1. CDR1 MDHEN and CDR2 SYDVKM come from the germline V gene. This CDR3 is 13 amino acids long. V was clipped by 7 bases and J by 7 bases; unmatched bases: 6. The CDR3 here is CASTTGGGIEAFF. The CDR3, as DNA: TGTGCCAGCACGACAGGGGGCGGGATTGAAGCTTTCTTT.

The chain joins TRBV5-1 to TRBJ1-1, with D maybe TRBD1 (5 bases). Trimming stripped 4 bases from V and 3 bases from J, with 16 bases between. From germline, CDR1 is SGHRS and CDR2 YFSETQ. The CDR3 has 15 amino acids. CDR3 sequence (DNA): TGCGCCAGCAGCCCCGGACACCAAGGGTACACTGAAGCTTTCTTT. It codes for CASSPGHQGYTEAFF.

The chain carries TRBV2 and TRBJ2-2, with TRBD2 matching over 7 bases. The V gene end was trimmed by 6 bases and the J gene end by 1 base; junction bases not matched to a gene: 5. CDR3 size: 15 residues. Germline CDR1 is SNHLY and CDR2 is FYNNEI. The CDR3 here is CASRLAAQNTGELFF. CDR3 DNA: TGTGCCAGCAGGCTAGCGGCGCAGAACACCGGGGAGCTGTTTTTT. The variable domain in full, with the rest retrieved from reference TRBV2 and TRBJ2-2, is EPEVTQTPSHQVTQMGQEVILRCVPISNHLYFYWYRQILGQKVEFLVSFYNNEISEKSEIFDDQFSVERPDGSNFTLKIRSTKLEDSAMYFCASRLAAQNTGELFFGEGSRLTVL.